The 24 T cell receptor beta chains reported below all come from one sample, sequenced in a study of blood T cells in healthy people across ages. Primers used in a second PCR of roughly 6 to 11 cycles were a sample-barcoded 5' primer and a J-beta primer mix. Via MiXCR, TCRdb re-called the 5' RACE reads, giving one row per CDR3 protein. The data contain 1.5 million to 2 million distinct CDR3 sequences, just under 50% of them singletons. The sequenced material came from blood. These receptors came from a woman between 35 and 50 years old in good health.

This clonotype appeared once. The chain recombines TRBV15 with TRBJ2-7; TRBD2 aligns across 10 bases. The DNA end lines up better with TRBJ2-5; the J call may be wrong. Germline CDR1 and CDR2: LNHNV and YYDKDF (reference sequence). CDR3 size: 17 residues. Here the CDR3 reads CATSRDRAGGQGKTQYF. The DNA of the CDR3 is TGTGCCACCAGCAGAGATCGAGCGGGGGGGCAGGGTAAGACCCAGTACTTC.

The sample holds a few counts of this clonotype. The rearrangement uses TRBV6-5 and TRBJ2-3; 11 positions agree with TRBD2. The CDR3 is 13 residues long. Per germline, CDR1 MNHEY and CDR2 SVGAGI. J lost 8 bases, V lost 5 bases, and 3 bases had no gene match. CDR3 protein: CASSKGLAGTQYF. The DNA for the CDR3 is TGTGCCAGCAGTAAAGGACTAGCGGGTACGCAGTATTTT.

The chain couples TRBV9 to TRBJ1-1; D gene ambiguous. Per the germline V gene, CDR1 is SGDLS and CDR2 is YYNGEE. The V end was cut by 5 bases, the J end by 6 bases, with 11 bases between. The CDR3 spans 12 residues. The CDR3 nucleotides are TGTGCCAGCAGTGACCCGACGGCTGAAGCTTTCTTT. As protein: CASSDPTAEAFF.

J is TRBJ2-7 and V is TRBV4-3; weak D call: TRBD1 (6 bases). Germline assignment: CDR1 LGHNA and CDR2 YSLEER. The CDR3 is 15 amino acids. V lost 2 bases and J 3 bases, leaving 14 bases between the germline ends. The CDR3 sequence is CASSQLQQGRYEQYF. CDR3 DNA: TGCGCCAGCAGCCAACTCCAACAGGGCCGCTACGAGCAGTACTTC.

This clonotype was detected a few times. Relative to the germline gene, one junction end is altered; a read error may explain this. This chain uses TRBV4-3 with TRBJ2-3; 11 nucleotides agree with TRBD1. Germline V gene sequence: CDR1 LGHNA, CDR2 YSLEER. The CDR3 is 16 amino acids. The CDR3 DNA sequence: TGTGCCAGTTCCCGGGACAGGGGGTTGAGCACAGATACGCAGTATTTT. This codes for CASSRDRGLSTDTQYF.

This chain links TRBV7-2 with TRBJ2-1, with 7 bases identical to TRBD1. The CDR3 is 14 amino acids. The J segment lost 10 bases and the V segment lost 8 bases, leaving 14 bases of the junction unmatched. The germline V gene has CDR1 SGHTA and CDR2 FQGNSA. Written as DNA, the CDR3 is TGTGCCAGCGGATATCGACAGGGAATTGGCGAGCAGTTCTTC. It is translated as CASGYRQGIGEQFF. Drawing the rest from reference TRBV7-2 and TRBJ2-1, the complete variable domain is GAGVSQSPSNKVTEKGKDVELRCDPISGHTALYWYRQSLGQGLEFLIYFQGNSAPDKSGLPSDRFSAERTGGSVSTLTIQRTQQEDSAVYLCASGYRQGIGEQFFGPGTRLTVL.

This clonotype came up a few times. The V gene is TRBV7-9, the J gene TRBJ2-1; 10 nucleotides line up with TRBD2. J gave up 5 bases and V 6 bases, and 4 bases lay outside the gene matches. In germline, CDR1 is SEHNR, CDR2 FQNEAQ (reference sequence). The CDR3 is made up of 14 amino acids. CDR3 in DNA: TGTGCCAGCAGATCTAGCGGGGGACACAATGAGCAGTTCTTC. Its protein product is CASRSSGGHNEQFF.

The rearrangement joins TRBV9 to TRBJ1-2; possibly TRBD1 for D (6 bases). The CDR3 sequence is 13 residues long. Germline V CDR1 and CDR2: SGDLS, YYNGEE. V lost 5 bases and J lost 4, with 12 bases in between. The CDR3 spells CASSATGIYGYTF. The CDR3 nucleotides are TGTGCCAGCAGTGCGACAGGCATCTATGGCTACACCTTC.

The chain combines TRBV20-1 with TRBJ1-6; the D gene is possibly TRBD1 (5 bases). This CDR3 region has 13 residues. CDR1 and CDR2 (germline): DFQATT, SNEGSKA (reference sequence). V was cut by 3 bases and J by 6 bases, with 9 bases left in between. The CDR3 here is CSARGVTNSPLHF. The CDR3 nucleotides read TGCAGTGCTAGGGGGGTTACTAATTCACCCCTCCACTTT.

This clonotype was detected a few times. The chain recombines TRBV7-9 with TRBJ2-4, with 7 bases lining up with TRBD1. The V and J ends lost 4 bases and 0 bases, in that order; junction bases with no gene match: 3. CDR1 and CDR2 (germline): SEHNR, FQNEAQ (reference sequence). The CDR3 runs 15 residues. CDR3 amino acids: CASSYTGVAKNIQYF. The CDR3 nucleotides are TGTGCCAGCAGCTACACAGGGGTAGCCAAAAACATTCAGTACTTC.

The chain employs TRBV5-1 and TRBJ2-1, with 7 bases fitting TRBD2. CDR1 is SGHRS, CDR2 YFSETQ, per germline. The CDR3 totals 16 residues. Trimming removed 0 bases from V and 3 bases from J; junction bases left unmatched: 6. CDR3: CASSLGIGTNYNEQFF. As DNA, the CDR3 is TGCGCCAGCAGCTTGGGAATAGGGACTAACTACAATGAGCAGTTCTTC.

This chain connects TRBV4-3 to TRBJ2-3; a weak D match, TRBD2 (6 bases). Germline V gene lookup returns CDR1 LGHNA and CDR2 YSLEER. This CDR3 spans 16 amino acids. Trimming cost V 0 bases and J 8 bases, with 18 bases left between them. CDR3 coding DNA: TGCGCCAGCAGCCAAGAAGGGCTAGCGCCGACAAGTACGCAGTATTTT. Translation gives CASSQEGLAPTSTQYF.

The chain carries TRBV20-1 and TRBJ2-1; 9 bases are shared with TRBD2. CDR1 and CDR2 (germline): DFQATT, SNEGSKA (reference sequence). The V gene end was trimmed by 0 bases and the J gene end by 0 bases; junction bases not matched to a gene: 3. This CDR3 has 16 amino acids. The CDR3, as DNA: TGCAGTGCTAGAGACCCGGGACTAGCCTCCTACAATGAGCAGTTCTTC. It translates to CSARDPGLASYNEQFF.

In its sample, this clonotype was seen a few times. At one of its ends the junction is not consistent with the germline gene, which may arise from a read error. The DNA for the CDR3 is TGCGCAGCCCCTTCGACCAGGGGGCGACCCAATGAGCAGTTCTTC. This encodes CAAPSTRGRPNEQFF. The J gene is TRBJ2-1, the V gene TRBV28, with 8 nucleotides matching TRBD1. This CDR3 is 15 amino acids long. Germline assignment: CDR1 MDHEN and CDR2 SYDVKM.

J is TRBJ2-3 and V is TRBV7-2; no definite D call. Per germline, CDR1 SGHTA and CDR2 FQGNSA. This CDR3 is built from 14 residues. Trimming took off 5 bases at V and 6 bases at J, with 15 bases between the two ends. The CDR3 DNA sequence: TGTGCCAGCAGCACCATGCTACACCCGGATACGCAGTATTTT. The encoded protein is CASSTMLHPDTQYF.

This chain links TRBV10-3 with TRBJ2-1; D not resolved. Germline lookup yields CDR1 ENHRY and CDR2 SYGVKD. Between the trimmed V and J ends, which lost 3 bases and 6 bases, there was a span of 15 bases. The CDR3 runs 15 residues. The CDR3 nucleotides read TGTGCCATCAGTGAAGAGGCCTCAGCCTCCAATGAGCAGTTCTTC. It encodes CAISEEASASNEQFF.

This clonotype was seen only once. The V and J genes are TRBV7-9 and TRBJ2-3; D is possibly TRBD1 (6 bases). This CDR3 is 17 amino acids long. Germline V gene data show CDR1 as SEHNR and CDR2 as FQNEAQ (reference sequence). Trimming pared 1 base from V and 2 bases from J, leaving 16 bases between. The CDR3 loop reads CASSLEGADSPTDTQYF. The CDR3 DNA follows: TGTGCCAGCAGCTTAGAGGGCGCGGACAGCCCCACAGATACGCAGTATTTT.

The rearrangement links TRBV7-2 to TRBJ1-4; weak D call: TRBD1 (6 bases). The CDR3 spans 13 residues. Germline CDR1 SGHTA, CDR2 FQGNSA. Trimming pared 5 bases from V and 6 bases from J, leaving 10 bases between. Here the CDR3 DNA reads TGTGCCAGCAGCGCGGGGACATATGAAAAACTGTTTTTT. This sequence encodes CASSAGTYEKLFF.

This clonotype was counted a single time. The V and J genes are TRBV6-2 or TRBV6-3 and TRBJ1-4, with D unresolved. V lost 2 bases to trimming and J lost 8 bases, with 18 bases between them. Germline-derived CDR1 and CDR2 are MNHEY and SVGEGT. The CDR3 loop spans 16 amino acids. CDR3: CASSYPAGEADEKLFF. Here the CDR3 DNA reads TGTGCCAGCAGTTACCCGGCTGGGGAGGCAGACGAAAAACTGTTTTTT.

This clonotype was seen only once. The chain is built from TRBV12-3 or TRBV12-4 and TRBJ2-1; D not certain. The CDR3 loop spans 15 amino acids. V shed 6 bases and J shed 2 bases, with 14 bases lying between them. This chain's CDR3 is CASSHSSVTYNEQFF. In DNA form, the CDR3 reads TGTGCCAGCAGCCACTCTAGTGTGACCTACAATGAGCAGTTCTTC.

This clonotype has just a few counts. V gene TRBV9 combines with J gene TRBJ2-6; no clear D. The CDR3 has 16 residues. The ends were cut back, 3 bases at V and 0 bases at J, with 10 bases in the middle. CDR1 is SGDLS, CDR2 YYNGEE, per germline. The chain's CDR3 is CASSGHADSGANVLTF. DNA for the CDR3: TGTGCCAGCAGCGGACACGCAGACTCTGGGGCCAACGTCCTGACTTTC.

This chain uses TRBV15 with TRBJ2-3; 10 positions agree with TRBD1. Trimming cost V 4 bases and J 2 bases; bases outside gene matches: 12. The CDR3 has 18 amino acids. Germline V gene lookup returns CDR1 LNHNV and CDR2 YYDKDF (reference sequence). The CDR3 sequence: CATSTDRGALGFTDTQYF. The CDR3 DNA follows: TGTGCCACCAGCACGGACAGGGGGGCGCTGGGGTTCACAGATACGCAGTATTTT.

The sample holds many counts of this clonotype. The chain has TRBV3-1 and TRBJ2-7; D is unclear. V was clipped by 1 base and J by 4 bases, with 5 bases between them. The germline gives CDR1 LGHDT, CDR2 YNNKEL (reference sequence). CDR3 size: 12 residues. CDR3 nucleotide sequence: TGTGCCAGCAGCCAAGTGGTGTACGAGCAGTACTTC. Protein product: CASSQVVYEQYF.

The chain combines TRBV20-1 with TRBJ2-1; D is unresolved. The CDR3 is 13 amino acids. V was pared by 4 bases and J by 5 bases, with 12 bases between. CDR1 is DFQATT and CDR2 is SNEGSKA in the germline V gene (reference sequence). For the CDR3, the DNA is TGCAGTGCTACAGTCGACATGGACAATGAGCAGTTCTTC. It encodes CSATVDMDNEQFF.